This T cell receptor (beta chain) appears in the sequencing data of a study of T cell responses to AZD1222 COVID-19 vaccine. The sample holds one count of this clone. The antigen is not known. Assay: immunoSEQ multiplex PCR; the TCRdb copy retains only in-frame clones and omits some. The table shows 120,000 to 150,000 clones, with 90% to 95% occurring only once. Overall study findings and caveats: Spike-wide coverage was observed for vaccine-associated CD4 TCRs, with dominant responses at 160-218 and 743-854. Most donors were white British, females outnumbered males, and clonal diversity was possibly underestimated. Spike-specific TCR breadth and depth grew following two AZD1222 doses. Baseline antibody screening turned up just a handful of seropositive AZD1222 recipients.

The V end was cut by 0 bases, the J end by 8 bases, with 13 bases between. The germline gives CDR1 SGHDN, CDR2 FVKESK. CDR3 length: 14 amino acids. The sequence was collected from an adult in good health. This specimen was peripheral blood, taken on day 0 of AZD1222 vaccination. This chain connects TRBV14 to TRBJ1-2; D unresolved. CDR3 protein: CASSQEGSRKGYTF. DNA for the CDR3: TGTGCCAGCAGCCAAGAGGGCAGTCGAAAGGGCTACACCTTC. The complete variable domain, with remaining parts taken from reference TRBV14 and TRBJ1-2, reads EAGVTQFPSHSVIEKGQTVTLRCDPISGHDNLYWYRRVMGKEIKFLLHFVKESKQDESGMPNNRFLAERTGGTYSTLKVQPAELEDSGVYFCASSQEGSRKGYTFGSGTRLTVV.